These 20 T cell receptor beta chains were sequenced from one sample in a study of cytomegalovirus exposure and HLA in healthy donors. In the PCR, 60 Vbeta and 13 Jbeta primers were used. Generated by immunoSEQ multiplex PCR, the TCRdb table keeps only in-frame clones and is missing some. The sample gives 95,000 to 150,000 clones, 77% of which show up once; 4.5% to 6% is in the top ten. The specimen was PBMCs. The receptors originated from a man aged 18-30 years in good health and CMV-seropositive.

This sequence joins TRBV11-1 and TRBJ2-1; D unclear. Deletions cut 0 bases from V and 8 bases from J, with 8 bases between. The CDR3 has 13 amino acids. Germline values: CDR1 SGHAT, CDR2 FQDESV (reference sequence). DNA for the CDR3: TGTGCCAGCAGCTTAGCGCAGTCCCATGAGCAGTTCTTC. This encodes CASSLAQSHEQFF. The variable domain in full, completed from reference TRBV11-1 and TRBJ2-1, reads EAEVAQSPRYKITEKSQAVAFWCDPISGHATLYWYRQILGQGPELLVQFQDESVVDDSQLPKDRFSAERLKGVDSTLKIQPAELGDSAMYLCASSLAQSHEQFFGPGTRLTVL.

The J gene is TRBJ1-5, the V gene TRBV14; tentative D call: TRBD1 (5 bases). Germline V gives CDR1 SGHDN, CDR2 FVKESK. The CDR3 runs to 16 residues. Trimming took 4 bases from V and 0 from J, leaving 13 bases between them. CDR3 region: CASSPPGPDSNQPQHF. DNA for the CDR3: TGTGCCAGCAGCCCACCAGGGCCGGATAGCAATCAGCCCCAGCATTTT. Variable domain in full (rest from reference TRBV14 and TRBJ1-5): EAGVTQFPSHSVIEKGQTVTLRCDPISGHDNLYWYRRVMGKEIKFLLHFVKESKQDESGMPNNRFLAERTGGTYSTLKVQPAELEDSGVYFCASSPPGPDSNQPQHFGDGTRLSIL.

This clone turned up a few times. The CDR3 loop reads CASSQTGVKLFF. DNA of the CDR3: TGTGCCAGCAGCCAAACAGGGGTAAAACTGTTTTTT. The chain recombines TRBV4-2 with TRBJ1-4; 7 bases are shared with TRBD1. The germline V gene has CDR1 LGHNA and CDR2 YNFKEQ. Trimming cost V 2 bases and J 10 bases; bases outside gene matches: 1. CDR3 length equals 12 residues.

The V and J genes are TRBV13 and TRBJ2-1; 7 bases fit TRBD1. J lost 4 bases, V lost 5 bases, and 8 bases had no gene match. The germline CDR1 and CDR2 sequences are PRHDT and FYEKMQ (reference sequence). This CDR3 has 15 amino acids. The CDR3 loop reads CASSLQGEVYNEQFF. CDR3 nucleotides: TGTGCCAGCAGCCTCCAGGGGGAAGTTTACAATGAGCAGTTCTTC.

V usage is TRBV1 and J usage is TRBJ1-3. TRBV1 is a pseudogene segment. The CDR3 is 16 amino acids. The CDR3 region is CTSREGSHPVGNTIYF. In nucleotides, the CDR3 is TGCACCAGCAGAGAGGGTAGTCACCCAGTAGGAAACACCATATATTTT.

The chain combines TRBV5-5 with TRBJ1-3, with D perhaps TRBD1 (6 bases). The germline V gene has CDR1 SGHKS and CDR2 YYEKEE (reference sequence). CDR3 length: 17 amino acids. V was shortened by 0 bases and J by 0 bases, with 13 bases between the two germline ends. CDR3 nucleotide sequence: TGTGCCAGCAGCTTGGCCTGGGGGCGAAGCTCTGGAAACACCATATATTTT. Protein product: CASSLAWGRSSGNTIYF.

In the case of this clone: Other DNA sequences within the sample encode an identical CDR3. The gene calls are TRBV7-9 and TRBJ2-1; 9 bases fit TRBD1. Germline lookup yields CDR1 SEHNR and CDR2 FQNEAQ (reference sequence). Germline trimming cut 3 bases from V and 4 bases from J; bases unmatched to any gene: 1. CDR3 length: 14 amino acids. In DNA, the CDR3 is TGTGCCAGCAGCTTGGGACAGGGTTACAATGAGCAGTTCTTC. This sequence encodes CASSLGQGYNEQFF.

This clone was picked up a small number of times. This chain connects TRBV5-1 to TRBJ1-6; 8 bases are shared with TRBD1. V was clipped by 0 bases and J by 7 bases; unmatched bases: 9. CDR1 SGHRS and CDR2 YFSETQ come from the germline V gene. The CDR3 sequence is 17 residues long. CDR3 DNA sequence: TGCGCCAGCAGCTTGGGAGGGACAGGCCGGGGCAATTCACCCCTCCACTTT. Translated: CASSLGGTGRGNSPLHF.

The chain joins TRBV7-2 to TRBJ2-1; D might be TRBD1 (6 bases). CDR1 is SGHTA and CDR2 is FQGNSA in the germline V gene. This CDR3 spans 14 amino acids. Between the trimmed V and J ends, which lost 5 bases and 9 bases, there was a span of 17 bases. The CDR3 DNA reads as TGTGCCAGCAGCGCAGGACAGAAAGTACTTGAGCAGTTCTTC. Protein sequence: CASSAGQKVLEQFF.

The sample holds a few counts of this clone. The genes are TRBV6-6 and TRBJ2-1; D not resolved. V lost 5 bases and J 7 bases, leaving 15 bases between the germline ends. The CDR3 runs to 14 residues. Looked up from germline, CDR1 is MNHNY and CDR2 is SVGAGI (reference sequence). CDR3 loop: CASSPSSRWNEQFF. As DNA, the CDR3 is TGTGCCAGCAGTCCCTCCTCGAGGTGGAATGAGCAGTTCTTC.

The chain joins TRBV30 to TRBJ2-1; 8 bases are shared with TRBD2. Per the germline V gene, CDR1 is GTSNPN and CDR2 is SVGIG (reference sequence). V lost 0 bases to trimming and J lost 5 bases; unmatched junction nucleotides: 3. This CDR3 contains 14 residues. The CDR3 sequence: CAWSVSGGDNEQFF. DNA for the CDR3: TGTGCCTGGAGTGTCTCGGGAGGGGACAATGAGCAGTTCTTC.

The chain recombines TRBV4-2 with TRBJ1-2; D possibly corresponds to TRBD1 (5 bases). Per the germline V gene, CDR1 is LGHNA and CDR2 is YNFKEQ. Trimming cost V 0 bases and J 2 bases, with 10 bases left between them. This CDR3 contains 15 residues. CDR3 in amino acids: CASSQEWGGNYGYTF. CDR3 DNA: TGTGCCAGCAGCCAAGAGTGGGGGGGAAACTATGGCTACACCTTC.

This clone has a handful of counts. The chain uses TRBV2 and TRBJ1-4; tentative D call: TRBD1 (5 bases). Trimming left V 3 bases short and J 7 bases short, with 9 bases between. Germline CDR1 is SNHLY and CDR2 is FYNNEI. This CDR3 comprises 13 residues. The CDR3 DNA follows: TGTGCCAGCAGTGATGGGGGGACTGAAAAACTGTTTTTT. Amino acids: CASSDGGTEKLFF.

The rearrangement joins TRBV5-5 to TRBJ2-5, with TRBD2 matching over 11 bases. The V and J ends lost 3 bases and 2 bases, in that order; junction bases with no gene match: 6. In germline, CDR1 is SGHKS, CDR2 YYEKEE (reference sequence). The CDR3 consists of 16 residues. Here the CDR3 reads CASSSGGLAVQETQYF. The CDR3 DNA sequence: TGTGCCAGCAGCTCCGGGGGACTAGCGGTACAAGAGACCCAGTACTTC.

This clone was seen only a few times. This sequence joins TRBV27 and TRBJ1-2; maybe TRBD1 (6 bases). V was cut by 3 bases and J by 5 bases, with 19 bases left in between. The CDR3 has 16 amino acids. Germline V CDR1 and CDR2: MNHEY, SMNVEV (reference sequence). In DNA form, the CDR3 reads TGTGCCAGCAGTTTTAATCGCGTGGGGGCGAAGTATGGCTACACCTTC. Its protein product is CASSFNRVGAKYGYTF.

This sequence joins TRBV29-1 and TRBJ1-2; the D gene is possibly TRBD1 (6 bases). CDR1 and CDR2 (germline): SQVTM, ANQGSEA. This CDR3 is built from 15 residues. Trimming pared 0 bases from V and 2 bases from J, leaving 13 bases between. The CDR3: CSVEDTGGQNYGYTF. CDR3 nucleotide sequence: TGCAGCGTTGAAGATACCGGGGGGCAAAACTATGGCTACACCTTC.

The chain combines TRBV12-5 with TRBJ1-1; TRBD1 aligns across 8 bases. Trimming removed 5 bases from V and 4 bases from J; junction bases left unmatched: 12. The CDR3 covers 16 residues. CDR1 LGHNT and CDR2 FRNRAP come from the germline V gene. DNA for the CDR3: TGTGCTAGTGGTCTCCATCCCGGGACAGGTTCCACTGAAGCTTTCTTT. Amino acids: CASGLHPGTGSTEAFF. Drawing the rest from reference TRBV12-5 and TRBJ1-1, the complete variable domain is DARVTQTPRHKVTEMGQEVTMRCQPILGHNTVFWYRQTMMQGLELLAYFRNRAPLDDSGMPKDRFSAEMPDATLATLKIQPSEPRDSAVYFCASGLHPGTGSTEAFFGQGTRLTVV.

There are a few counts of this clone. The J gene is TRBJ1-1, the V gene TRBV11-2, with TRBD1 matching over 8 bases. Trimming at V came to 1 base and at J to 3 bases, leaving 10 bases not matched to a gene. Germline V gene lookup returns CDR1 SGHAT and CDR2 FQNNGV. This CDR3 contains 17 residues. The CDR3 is CASSLGTGQGGDTEAFF. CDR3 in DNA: TGTGCCAGCAGCTTAGGGACTGGACAGGGTGGGGACACTGAAGCTTTCTTT.

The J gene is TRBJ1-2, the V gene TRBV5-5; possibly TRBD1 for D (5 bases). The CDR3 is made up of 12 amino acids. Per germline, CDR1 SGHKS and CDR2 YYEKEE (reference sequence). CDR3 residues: CASRGSDYGYTF. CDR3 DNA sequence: TGTGCGTCCCGGGGGTCCGACTATGGCTACACCTTC.

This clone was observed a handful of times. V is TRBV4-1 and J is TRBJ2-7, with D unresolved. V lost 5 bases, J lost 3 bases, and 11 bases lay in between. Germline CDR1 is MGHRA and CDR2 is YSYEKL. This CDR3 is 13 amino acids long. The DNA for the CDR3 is TGCGCCAGCAGCTCCATATCGGGCTACGAGCAGTACTTC. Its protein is CASSSISGYEQYF.